This T cell receptor beta chain was recovered during a study of T cell responses to AZD1222 COVID-19 vaccine. The wider study: Timing groups of about 4 and about 12 weeks for second doses were pooled.

Germline CDR1 reads SGHRS; CDR2 reads YFSETQ. This CDR3 has 15 amino acids. V was pared by 6 bases and J by 4 bases, with 9 bases of the junction left unmatched. Sequenced by immunoSEQ multiplex PCR; TCRdb stores in-frame clones only, minus some. Found here are about 170,000 clones, over 85% of them singletons; the top ten hold 2.6%. Findings and caveats of the study: Baseline testing showed seropositivity in only five to seven AZD1222 recipients.

Comment on this clone: The antigen is undetermined.

The sample here was peripheral blood, taken on day 0 of AZD1222 vaccination. This TCR derives from an adult in good health. V gene TRBV5-1 combines with J gene TRBJ2-2, with 7 bases identical to TRBD1. In nucleotides, the CDR3 is TGCGCCAGCACCCACTCAGGGGGTCCCACCGGGGAGCTGTTTTTT. It codes for CASTHSGGPTGELFF.